The rows below give T cell receptor beta chains drawn from one sample of a study of blood T cell repertoires in COVID-19. TCRdb's table, derived via immunoSEQ multiplex PCR, lists solely in-frame clones and lacks some. The table has roughly 150,000 clones, 80% seen once. The material sequenced was PBMCs or T cells enriched from blood (not recorded which). The receptors come from a woman between 55 and 75 years old who had recovered from COVID-19. Both conserved end residues are part of each CDR3. D genes are given only for firm matches. Clone size is stated in some rows and not others, as once, few, many or a class when expanded.

abundance,j_gene,v_gene,d_gene,CDR3nt,CDR3aa
NA,TRBJ2-2,TRBV24-1,TRBD2,TGTGCCACCAGTGATTATGCTGGACTAGCGGCCGGGGAGCTGTTTTTT,CATSDYAGLAAGELFF
NA,TRBJ2-3,TRBV7-9,NA,TGTGCCAGCAGCTTGCGGGGAGGAGGCACAGATACGCAGTATTTT,CASSLRGGGTDTQYF
few,TRBJ1-1,TRBV10-3,NA,TGTGCCATCAGTGAGTCAAAGGGGGAGAACACTGAAGCTTTCTTT,CAISESKGENTEAFF
NA,TRBJ2-7,TRBV5-1,TRBD2,TGCGCCAGCAGCGAGGGACTAGCCCCCTACGAGCAGTACTTC,CASSEGLAPYEQYF
once,TRBJ2-7,TRBV7-2,NA,TGTGCCAGCAGCTTAGGTCGGTCCTCCTACGAGCAGTACTTC,CASSLGRSSYEQYF
NA,TRBJ1-4,TRBV7-8,NA,TGTGCCAGCAGCTTAGATCTGTCAGTTAATGAAAAACTGTTTTTT,CASSLDLSVNEKLFF
NA,TRBJ2-1,TRBV11-2,TRBD1,TGTGCCAGCAGCTTCAGGACAGGATACTACAATGAGCAGTTCTTC,CASSFRTGYYNEQFF
NA,TRBJ2-2,TRBV5-1,NA,TGCGCCAGCAGCCTACTACAGGGAAACACCGGGGAGCTGTTTTTT,CASSLLQGNTGELFF
NA,TRBJ2-2,TRBV5-1,TRBD1,TGCGCCAGCAGGACAGGGGACGCCACCGGGGAGCTGTTTTTT,CASRTGDATGELFF
NA,TRBJ1-4,TRBV18,TRBD1,TGTGCCAGCTCACCACCTGGACAGGGACAGGAAAAACTGTTTTTT,CASSPPGQGQEKLFF
NA,TRBJ1-1,TRBV29-1,NA,TGCAGCGTGACACTCCTGAACACTGAAGCTTTCTTT,CSVTLLNTEAFF
NA,TRBJ1-5,TRBV12-3/TRBV12-4,NA,TGTGCCAGCAGGCAGGCTTTGCATCAGCCCCAGCATTTT,CASRQALHQPQHF
NA,TRBJ2-1,TRBV30,TRBD2,TGTGCCTGGACCTCTAGCGGGGGGGATAATGAGCAGTTCTTC,CAWTSSGGDNEQFF
NA,TRBJ2-5,TRBV24-1,TRBD1,TGTGCCACCAGTGAGCCCGGGACAGGAGACCAAGAGACCCAGTACTTC,CATSEPGTGDQETQYF
NA,TRBJ2-5,TRBV5-1,TRBD2,TGCGCCAGCAGCTTGGGAACTAGCGGGGGTTACGAGACCCAGTACTTC,CASSLGTSGGYETQYF
NA,TRBJ2-7,TRBV19,NA,TGTGCCAGTAGTCCTGACACATACGAGCAGTACTTC,CASSPDTYEQYF
NA,TRBJ2-5,TRBV6-5,NA,TGTGCCAGCAGTTCGCAGGTGGGGGGGACCCAGTACTTC,CASSSQVGGTQYF
NA,TRBJ2-7,TRBV6-5,TRBD1,TGTGCCAGCAGCCAACAGGGGCTCGCCTACGAGCAGTACTTC,CASSQQGLAYEQYF
NA,TRBJ2-5,TRBV11-3,TRBD2,TGTGCCAGCAGCTTAGGCATAGCGGGGCAAGAGACCCAGTACTTC,CASSLGIAGQETQYF
few,TRBJ2-3,TRBV27,TRBD1,TGTGCCAGCAGTTTGGGGAGCCTCGGGACAGGGACAGATACGCAGTATTTT,CASSLGSLGTGTDTQYF
NA,TRBJ1-2,TRBV27,TRBD1,TGTGCCAGCAGTTTATGGACAGGGTCCAACTATGGCTACACCTTC,CASSLWTGSNYGYTF
once,TRBJ2-5,TRBV6-6,TRBD2,TGTGCCAGCAGTCTACTTTCCGGACTAGCCGAACAAGAGACCCAGTACTTC,CASSLLSGLAEQETQYF
NA,TRBJ2-3,TRBV9,NA,TGTGCCAGCAGCTCACAGCCAGGGGTCACAGATACGCAGTATTTT,CASSSQPGVTDTQYF
NA,TRBJ1-5,TRBV4-1,TRBD1,TGCGCCAGCAGCCCCAAGCCGGGACAGGAGATTACTCAGCCCCAGCATTTT,CASSPKPGQEITQPQHF
NA,TRBJ2-3,TRBV7-6,NA,TGTGCCAGCAGCTTAGGGGCCACTAGCACAGATACGCAGTATTTT,CASSLGATSTDTQYF